This T cell receptor beta chain came from a study of blood T cell repertoires in COVID-19. Study summary: T cells, B-cell-depleted T cells, or PBMCs supplied cDNA or gDNA.

The assay was immunoSEQ multiplex PCR, and TCRdb's table has in-frame clones only and misses some. The profile shows fewer than 700,000 clones, roughly nine tenths of them singletons. The sequenced sample consisted of peripheral blood. The receptor's source is a woman in her forties or fifties with COVID-19, enrolled during active disease.

CDR3 sequence (DNA): TGCGCCAGCAGCTTGGCCAGCGGCAGAGACACCGGGGAGCTGTTTTTT. Translating it yields CASSLASGRDTGELFF. The genes are TRBV5-1 and TRBJ2-2; perhaps TRBD2 as D (5 bases). V lost 0 bases and J lost 3, with 12 bases in between. Per germline, CDR1 SGHRS and CDR2 YFSETQ. The CDR3 has 16 amino acids. Filled out from reference TRBV5-1 and TRBJ2-2, the complete variable domain reads KAGVTQTPRYLIKTRGQQVTLSCSPISGHRSVSWYQQTPGQGLQFLFEYFSETQRNKGNFPGRFSGRQFSNSRSEMNVSTLELGDSALYLCASSLASGRDTGELFFGEGSRLTVL.